Listed here is a single T cell receptor beta chain. The data originate from a study of blood T cell repertoires in COVID-19. As for the study in general: The United States, Italy and Spain provided the acute and convalescent COVID-19 samples. PBMCs, B-cell-depleted T cells, or T cells provided the cDNA or gDNA that made up the material.

As originally analysed: Amplified reference gene primers provided the basis for estimating nucleated cell counts. Only in-frame clones appear in the TCRdb table, and some are missing; sequencing was by immunoSEQ multiplex PCR. The V and J calls and clone size come from that table; D and trimming were worked out from the DNA. Among 55,000 to 80,000 clones listed, around four fifths were seen once. Trimming took 6 bases from V and 2 from J, leaving 26 bases between them. This CDR3 spans 18 amino acids. Per the germline V gene, CDR1 is LGHDT and CDR2 is YNNKEL (reference sequence). The V and J genes are TRBV3-1 (or the pseudogene TRBV3-2) and TRBJ2-7, with a possible D match to TRBD2 (6 bases). The sequencing sample was made of peripheral blood. This clonotype was obtained from a man aged 50 to 59 with active COVID-19. The CDR3 bases are TGTGCCAGCAGAACCCCCGCGGGACGACGCTTACTTACCTACGAGCAGTACTTC. This codes for CASRTPAGRRLLTYEQYF.